This TCR beta chain was obtained from a study of technical replicates of blood from several donors. Per the germline V gene, CDR1 is SGDLS and CDR2 is YYNGEE. With 0 bases removed from V and 3 bases from J, the gap between germline ends came to 7 bases. This CDR3 has 13 amino acids. The data were produced by immunoSEQ multiplex PCR, yet TCRdb's version contains in-frame clones alone and is incomplete. The sample shows around 79,000 clones, just under 95% of them seen only once. The rearrangement uses TRBV9 and TRBJ2-7; D unclear. This TCR derives from a human donor in good health. Source material: T cells isolated from PBMCs. DNA of the CDR3: TGTGCCAGCAGCGTAGTCCCCGGCTACGAGCAGTACTTC. Translated: CASSVVPGYEQYF.